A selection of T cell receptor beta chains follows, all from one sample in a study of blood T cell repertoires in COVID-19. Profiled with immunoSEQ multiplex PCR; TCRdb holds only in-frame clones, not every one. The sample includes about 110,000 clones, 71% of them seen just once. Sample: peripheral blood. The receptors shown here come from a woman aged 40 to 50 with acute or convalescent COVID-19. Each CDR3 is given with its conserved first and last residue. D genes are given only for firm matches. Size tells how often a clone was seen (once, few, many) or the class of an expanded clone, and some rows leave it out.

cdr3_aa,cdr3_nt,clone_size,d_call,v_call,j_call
CASSTDTNTEAFF,TGCGCCAGCAGCACCGACACGAACACTGAAGCTTTCTTT,many,.,TRBV5-1,TRBJ1-1
CAISDPPQENIQYF,TGTGCCATCAGTGATCCACCACAAGAAAACATTCAGTACTTC,.,.,TRBV10-3,TRBJ2-4
CASSFGGFRIGANVLTF,TGCGCCAGCAGCTTCGGAGGATTTAGGATCGGGGCCAACGTCCTGACTTTC,.,.,TRBV5-1,TRBJ2-6
CASSLDRDYGYTF,TGTGCCAGCAGCTTAGACAGGGACTATGGCTACACCTTC,.,.,TRBV11-2,TRBJ1-2
CASSQGGGSGEKLFF,TGTGCCAGCAGCCAAGGAGGGGGAAGCGGTGAAAAACTGTTTTTT,.,.,TRBV3-1/TRBV3-2,TRBJ1-4
CASSDGTGRRNEQFF,TGTGCCAGCAGCGATGGGACAGGGCGAAGGAATGAGCAGTTCTTC,few,TRBD1,TRBV5-4,TRBJ2-1
CATSRSTGGDSPLHF,TGTGCCACCAGCAGAAGCACAGGGGGCGACTCACCCCTCCACTTT,few,TRBD1,TRBV15,TRBJ1-6
CASSQNLGQGEIRNTEAFF,TGTGCCAGCAGCCAGAACCTGGGACAGGGGGAAATAAGGAACACTGAAGCTTTCTTT,few,TRBD1,TRBV4-2,TRBJ1-1
CASSQGASAGATDTQYF,TGCGCCAGCAGCCAAGGGGCATCAGCGGGAGCGACAGATACGCAGTATTTT,.,TRBD2,TRBV4-1,TRBJ2-3
CASSLSAGLGSYNSPLHF,TGTGCCAGCAGTTTATCGGCAGGGCTGGGCTCCTATAATTCACCCCTCCACTTT,.,.,TRBV28,TRBJ1-6
CASRQTGRWLNQPQHF,TGTGCCAGCCGTCAGACAGGCCGATGGTTGAATCAGCCCCAGCATTTT,.,.,TRBV21-1,TRBJ1-5
CASSLGTAIAYEQYF,TGCGCCAGCAGCTTGGGGACAGCTATCGCCTACGAGCAGTACTTC,.,.,TRBV5-1,TRBJ2-7
CASRVAEPPETQYF,TGTGCCAGCAGGGTCGCGGAGCCACCGGAGACCCAGTACTTC,.,.,TRBV28,TRBJ2-5
CASSWDSVNTEAFF,TGTGCCAGCAGCTGGGACAGCGTCAACACTGAAGCTTTCTTT,.,TRBD1,TRBV5-6,TRBJ1-1
CASGLVATGTWISGYTF,TGTGCTAGTGGTTTGGTAGCGACAGGGACATGGATCTCTGGCTACACCTTC,.,TRBD1,TRBV12-5,TRBJ1-2
CASSFMTSMETQYF,TGTGCCAGCAGCTTCATGACTAGCATGGAGACCCAGTACTTC,few,TRBD2,TRBV7-2,TRBJ2-5
CASSLGLGQGQPQHF,TGTGCCAGCAGCTTAGGGCTAGGACAGGGTCAGCCCCAGCATTTT,many,TRBD1,TRBV7-8,TRBJ1-5
CASSFPMGGRTHVYEQYF,TGTGCCAGCAGCTTCCCAATGGGGGGGAGGACTCACGTCTACGAGCAGTACTTC,.,TRBD2,TRBV7-8,TRBJ2-7
CASRLAATQYF,TGTGCCAGCAGACTAGCAGCTACGCAGTATTTT,.,.,TRBV12-3/TRBV12-4,TRBJ2-3
CASSRGAEGDTQYF,TGTGCCAGCAGTCGGGGGGCCGAAGGAGATACGCAGTATTTT,.,.,TRBV5-4,TRBJ2-3
CATGGQGNSPLHF,TGTGCCACCGGAGGACAGGGAAATTCACCCCTCCACTTT,.,TRBD1,TRBV28,TRBJ1-6
CAWSGGRVAEAFF,TGTGCCTGGAGTGGGGGGAGGGTCGCTGAAGCTTTCTTT,few,.,TRBV30,TRBJ1-1